This passage covers 17 T cell receptor beta chains from one sample sequenced in a study of blood T cell repertoires in COVID-19. Profiled with immunoSEQ multiplex PCR; TCRdb holds only in-frame clones, not every one. This table holds some 160,000 clones, about 80% found once. Sample: peripheral blood. The origin of the receptors is a human donor in a cohort sampled during active COVID-19.

This clone was observed a few times. This chain connects TRBV4-2 to TRBJ1-2; D unresolved. This CDR3 has 12 amino acids. Per germline, CDR1 LGHNA and CDR2 YNFKEQ. V gave up 0 bases and J gave up 5 bases, with 4 bases separating them. CDR3 residues: CASSQDPYGYTF. The CDR3 DNA is TGTGCCAGCAGCCAAGACCCGTATGGCTACACCTTC.

The chain couples TRBV4-1 to TRBJ2-7; D unclear. V lost 2 bases and J lost 2, with 7 bases in between. This CDR3 is built from 13 residues. Looked up from germline, CDR1 is MGHRA and CDR2 is YSYEKL. CDR3 loop: CASSQQVAYEQYF. DNA for the CDR3: TGCGCCAGCAGCCAACAGGTTGCCTACGAGCAGTACTTC.

CDR3 amino acids: CASSMGQTISYEQYF. The CDR3 nucleotides are TGCGCCAGCAGTATGGGACAGACCATTTCCTACGAGCAGTACTTC. V usage is TRBV5-1 and J usage is TRBJ2-7; 7 bases align to TRBD1. The germline V gene has CDR1 SGHRS and CDR2 YFSETQ. The V gene end was trimmed by 5 bases and the J gene end by 1 base; junction bases not matched to a gene: 9. The CDR3 runs to 15 residues. Combining the CDR3 with reference TRBV5-1 and TRBJ2-7 gives the whole variable domain KAGVTQTPRYLIKTRGQQVTLSCSPISGHRSVSWYQQTPGQGLQFLFEYFSETQRNKGNFPGRFSGRQFSNSRSEMNVSTLELGDSALYLCASSMGQTISYEQYFGPGTRLTVT.

CDR3 sequence reads: CASSSEGAYEQYF. Written as DNA, the CDR3 is TGTGCCAGCAGCTCTGAGGGGGCCTACGAGCAGTACTTC. This chain uses TRBV5-6 with TRBJ2-7, with D perhaps TRBD1 (6 bases). Germline CDR1 and CDR2: SGHDT and YYEEEE. CDR3 size: 13 residues. Trimming left V 3 bases short and J 2 bases short, with 9 bases between.

The chain carries TRBV28 and TRBJ1-2, with a tentative D call TRBD1 (5 bases). V lost 8 bases, J lost 3 bases, and 10 bases lay in between. Germline CDR1 and CDR2: MDHEN and SYDVKM. There are 12 residues in the CDR3. CDR3 sequence reads: CASGQGYYGYTF. The CDR3, as DNA: TGTGCCAGCGGCCAGGGCTACTATGGCTACACCTTC.

The chain combines TRBV27 with TRBJ2-1, with 8 bases that match TRBD1. V gave up 2 bases and J gave up 7 bases; unmatched junction bases: 4. This CDR3 is built from 14 residues. Germline V lookup: CDR1 MNHEY, CDR2 SMNVEV (reference sequence). CDR3 sequence: CASSLDYRGNEQFF. The DNA of the CDR3 is TGTGCCAGCAGTTTAGACTACAGGGGGAATGAGCAGTTCTTC.

The V call is TRBV7-2, the J call TRBJ1-1, with a possible D match to TRBD1 (5 bases). The V gene's germline CDR1 is SGHTA and CDR2 FQGNSA. This CDR3 has 14 amino acids. Trimming pared 3 bases from V and 3 bases from J, leaving 11 bases between. For the CDR3, the DNA is TGTGCCAGCAGCTTCCGACAGCGGGACACTGAAGCTTTCTTT. Translating gives CASSFRQRDTEAFF.

The chain is built from TRBV9 and TRBJ2-1; TRBD1 matches 9 bases. Losses at the gene ends were 3 bases for V and 4 bases for J; bases not matched to a gene: 5. Germline V CDR1 and CDR2: SGDLS, YYNGEE. The CDR3 loop spans 15 amino acids. Written as DNA, the CDR3 is TGTGCCAGCAGCGACCGGGACAGGGAATACAATGAGCAGTTCTTC. It codes for CASSDRDREYNEQFF.

The chain joins TRBV19 to TRBJ2-7; tentatively, D is TRBD1 (6 bases). Between the trimmed V and J ends, which lost 10 bases and 4 bases, there was a span of 20 bases. This CDR3 has 14 amino acids. Germline lookup yields CDR1 LNHDA and CDR2 SQIVND (reference sequence). CDR3 nucleotides: TGTGCCACCAAATCCGAATCCAGGGGTTACGAGCAGTACTTC. Its translation: CATKSESRGYEQYF. Looking up the rest from reference TRBV19 and TRBJ2-7 gives the full variable domain: DGGITQSPKYLFRKEGQNVTLSCEQNLNHDAMYWYRQDPGQGLRLIYYSQIVNDFQKGDIAEGYSVSREKKESFPLTVTSAQKNPTAFYLCATKSESRGYEQYFGPGTRLTVT.

The rearrangement links TRBV5-4 to TRBJ1-2; TRBD1 aligns across 8 bases. The CDR3 loop spans 14 amino acids. The V segment lost 0 bases and the J segment 6 bases; nucleotides outside the gene matches: 4. Per germline, CDR1 SGHNT and CDR2 YYREEE (reference sequence). The CDR3 spells CASSLDSGGNGYTF. Here the CDR3 DNA reads TGTGCCAGCAGCTTGGACTCAGGGGGCAATGGCTACACCTTC.

This clone was observed a few times. The chain carries TRBV4-1 and TRBJ2-7; the D gene is possibly TRBD2 (5 bases). This CDR3 is 14 amino acids long. V dropped 0 bases and J dropped 6 bases, with 12 bases sitting between them. Per germline, CDR1 MGHRA and CDR2 YSYEKL. Here the CDR3 reads CASSQDPGFGEQYF. The CDR3 DNA is TGCGCCAGCAGCCAAGACCCGGGGTTTGGCGAGCAGTACTTC.

The chain is built from TRBV5-1 and TRBJ2-7; 13 bases are shared with TRBD2. Germline-derived CDR1 and CDR2 are SGHRS and YFSETQ. The J segment lost 4 bases and the V segment lost 9 bases, leaving 7 bases of the junction unmatched. The CDR3 totals 14 residues. The CDR3 here is CATRLAGGRYEQYF. The CDR3 region has the DNA TGCGCCACCCGACTAGCGGGGGGCCGGTACGAGCAGTACTTC.

The chain recombines TRBV7-2 with TRBJ2-7, with 7 bases matching TRBD2. Trimming took 3 bases from V and 5 from J; bases not matched to a gene: 7. The length of the CDR3 is 14 residues. CDR1 is SGHTA and CDR2 is FQGNSA in the germline V gene. In DNA, the CDR3 is TGTGCCAGCAGCTTTTCCGGGGGGAGAAACGAGCAGTACTTC. Its protein is CASSFSGGRNEQYF.

V is TRBV4-2 and J is TRBJ1-1; 9 nucleotides align to TRBD1. CDR1 and CDR2 (germline): LGHNA, YNFKEQ. The CDR3 loop spans 15 amino acids. The J segment lost 1 base and the V segment lost 6 bases, leaving 6 bases of the junction unmatched. The CDR3 DNA is TGTGCCAGCAGACAGGGGGCCCCCCCGAACACTGAAGCTTTCTTT. This translates into CASRQGAPPNTEAFF.

The chain uses TRBV5-4 and TRBJ2-1, with TRBD1 matching 8 bases. The CDR3 is made up of 16 amino acids. Per germline, CDR1 SGHNT and CDR2 YYREEE (reference sequence). With 4 bases clipped from V and 9 bases from J, the junction kept 15 bases outside the gene matches. CDR3 loop: CASSAAVTGVDGEQFF. As DNA, the CDR3 is TGTGCCAGCAGCGCCGCGGTGACAGGGGTGGACGGTGAGCAGTTCTTC.

CDR3 amino acids: CASSKPGQAAKNIQYF. CDR3 DNA: TGTGCCAGTAGTAAACCGGGACAGGCGGCCAAAAACATTCAGTACTTC. V gene TRBV19 combines with J gene TRBJ2-4; 8 nucleotides agree with TRBD1. V was pared by 4 bases and J by 1 base, with 6 bases of the junction left unmatched. The germline gives CDR1 LNHDA, CDR2 SQIVND (reference sequence). The CDR3 totals 16 residues.

The chain has TRBV11-2 and TRBJ1-1, with D maybe TRBD1 (6 bases). Trimming pared 6 bases from V and 4 bases from J, leaving 15 bases between. Germline assignment: CDR1 SGHAT and CDR2 FQNNGV. This CDR3 is built from 14 residues. The CDR3 DNA sequence: TGTGCCAGCAGTGACCAGGGGTACGGCACTGAAGCTTTCTTT. It codes for CASSDQGYGTEAFF.